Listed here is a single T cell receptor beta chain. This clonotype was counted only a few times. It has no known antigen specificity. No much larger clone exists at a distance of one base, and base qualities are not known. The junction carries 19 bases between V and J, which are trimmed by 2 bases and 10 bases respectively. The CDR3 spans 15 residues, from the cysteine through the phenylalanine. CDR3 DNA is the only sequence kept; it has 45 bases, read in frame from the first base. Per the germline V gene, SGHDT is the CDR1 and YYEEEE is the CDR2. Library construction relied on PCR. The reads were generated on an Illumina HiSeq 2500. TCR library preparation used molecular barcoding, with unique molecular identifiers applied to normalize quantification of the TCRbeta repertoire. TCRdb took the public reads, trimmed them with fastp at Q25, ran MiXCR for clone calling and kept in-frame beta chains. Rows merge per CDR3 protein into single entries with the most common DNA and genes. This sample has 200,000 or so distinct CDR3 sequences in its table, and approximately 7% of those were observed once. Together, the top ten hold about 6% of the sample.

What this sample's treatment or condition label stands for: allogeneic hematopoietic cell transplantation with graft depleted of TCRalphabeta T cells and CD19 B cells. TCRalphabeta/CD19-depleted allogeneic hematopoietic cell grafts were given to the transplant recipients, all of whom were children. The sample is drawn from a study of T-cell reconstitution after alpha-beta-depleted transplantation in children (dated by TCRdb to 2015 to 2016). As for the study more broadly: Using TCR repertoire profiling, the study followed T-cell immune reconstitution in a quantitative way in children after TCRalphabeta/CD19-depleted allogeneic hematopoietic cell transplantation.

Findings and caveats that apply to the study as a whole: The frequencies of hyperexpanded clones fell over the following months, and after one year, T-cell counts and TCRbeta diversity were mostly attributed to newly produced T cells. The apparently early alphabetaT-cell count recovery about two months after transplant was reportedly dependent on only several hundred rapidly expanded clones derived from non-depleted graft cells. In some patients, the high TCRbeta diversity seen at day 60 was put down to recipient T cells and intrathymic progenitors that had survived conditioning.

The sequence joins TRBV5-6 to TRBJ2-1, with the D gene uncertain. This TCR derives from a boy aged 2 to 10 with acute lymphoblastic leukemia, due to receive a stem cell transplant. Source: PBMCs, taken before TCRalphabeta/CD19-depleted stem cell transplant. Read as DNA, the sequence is TGTGCCAGCAGCTTTTTAGATCCTATTCGGACCGAGCAGTTCTTC. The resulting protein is CASSFLDPIRTEQFF. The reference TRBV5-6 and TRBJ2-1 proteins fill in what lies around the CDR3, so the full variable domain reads DAGVTQSPTHLIKTRGQQVTLRCSPKSGHDTVSWYQQALGQGPQFIFQYYEEEERQRGNFPDRFSGHQFPNYSSELNVNALLLGDSALYLCASSFLDPIRTEQFFGPGTRLTVL.